Sequencing of this T cell receptor beta chain was carried out in a study of monozygotic twins with inflammatory bowel disease. Findings and limits, study-wide: Relative to healthy twins, IBD patients had fewer clonotypes in common with others, a gap that was especially apparent with disease activity. IBD patients had lower TCRbeta diversity (inverse Simpson) than healthy co-twins.

The CDR3 consists of 15 residues. The germline CDR1 and CDR2 sequences are SGHRS and YFSETQ. Amplification of TCRalpha and TCRbeta cDNA involved two nested PCRs that ran for about 15 and 9 cycles. TCRdb reprocessed the 5' RACE reads, with one entry per CDR3 protein and no DNA. Recorded here are around 450,000 distinct CDR3 sequences; the top ten clones represent about 2.3%. Whole-blood RNA isolation (total RNA) proceeded without T cell sorting. Worth noting for this clonotype: Its antigen is currently unknown.

Sequencing used blood. The V and J genes are TRBV5-1 and TRBJ2-3; no DNA is available, so the TRBD1 call from TCRdb remains unchecked. This clonotype was obtained from a human donor with ulcerative colitis or Crohn's disease, or a healthy co-twin of an affected twin (not recorded which). CDR3 in amino acids: CASSAGTQSADTQYF.